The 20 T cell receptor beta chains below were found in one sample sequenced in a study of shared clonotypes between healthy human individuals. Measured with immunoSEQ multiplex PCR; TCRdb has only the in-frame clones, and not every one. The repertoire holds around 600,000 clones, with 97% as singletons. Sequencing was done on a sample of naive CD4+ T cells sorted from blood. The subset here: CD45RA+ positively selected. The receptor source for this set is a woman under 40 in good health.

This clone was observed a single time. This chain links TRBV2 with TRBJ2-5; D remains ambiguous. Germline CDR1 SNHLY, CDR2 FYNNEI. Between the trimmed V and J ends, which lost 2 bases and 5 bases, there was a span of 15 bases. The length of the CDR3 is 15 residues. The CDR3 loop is CASSELLLLGETQYF. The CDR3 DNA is TGTGCCAGCAGTGAATTGCTTTTGCTCGGGGAGACCCAGTACTTC.

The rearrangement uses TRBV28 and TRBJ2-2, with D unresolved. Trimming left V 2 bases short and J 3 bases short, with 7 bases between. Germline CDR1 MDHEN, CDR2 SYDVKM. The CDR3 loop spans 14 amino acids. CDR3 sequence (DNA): TGTGCCAGCAGTTTAGGCGGTCACACCGGGGAGCTGTTTTTT. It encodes CASSLGGHTGELFF. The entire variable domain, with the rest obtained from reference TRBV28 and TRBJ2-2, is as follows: DVKVTQSSRYLVKRTGEKVFLECVQDMDHENMFWYRQDPGLGLRLIYFSYDVKMKEKGDIPEGYSVSREKKERFSLILESASTNQTSMYLCASSLGGHTGELFFGEGSRLTVL.

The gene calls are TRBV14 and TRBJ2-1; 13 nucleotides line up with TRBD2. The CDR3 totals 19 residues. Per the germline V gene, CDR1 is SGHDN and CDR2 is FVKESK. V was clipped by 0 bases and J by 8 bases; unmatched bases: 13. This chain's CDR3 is CASSQDPGLAGVVGHEQFF. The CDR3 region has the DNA TGTGCCAGCAGCCAAGATCCAGGACTAGCGGGAGTAGTTGGGCATGAGCAGTTCTTC.

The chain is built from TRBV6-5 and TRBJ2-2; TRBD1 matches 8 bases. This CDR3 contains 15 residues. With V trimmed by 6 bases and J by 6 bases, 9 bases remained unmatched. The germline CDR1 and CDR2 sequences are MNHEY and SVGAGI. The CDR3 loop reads CASRPHRGRAGELFF. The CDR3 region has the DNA TGTGCCAGCAGGCCGCACAGGGGGAGAGCCGGGGAGCTGTTTTTT.

Written as DNA, the CDR3 is TGTGCCAGTAGTATGGGACTCGAGCAGTTCTTC. Its protein is CASSMGLEQFF. J is TRBJ2-1 and V is TRBV19; the D gene is possibly TRBD2 (6 bases). The ends were cut back, 3 bases at V and 10 bases at J, with 7 bases in the middle. From germline, CDR1 is LNHDA and CDR2 SQIVND (reference sequence). CDR3 length: 11 residues.

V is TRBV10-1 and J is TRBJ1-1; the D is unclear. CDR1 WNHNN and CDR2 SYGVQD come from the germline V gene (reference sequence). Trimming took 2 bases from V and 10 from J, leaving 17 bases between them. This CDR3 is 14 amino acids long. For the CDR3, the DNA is TGCGCCAGCAGTGAGGTACGTCCCCGGACGGGAGCTTTCTTT. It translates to CASSEVRPRTGAFF.

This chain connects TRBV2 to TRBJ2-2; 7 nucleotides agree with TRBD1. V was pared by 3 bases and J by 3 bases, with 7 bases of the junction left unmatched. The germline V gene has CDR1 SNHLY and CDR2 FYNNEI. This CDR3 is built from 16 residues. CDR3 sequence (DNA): TGTGCCAGCAGTGATGGTAGGGGGCACGACACCGGGGAGCTGTTTTTT. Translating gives CASSDGRGHDTGELFF.

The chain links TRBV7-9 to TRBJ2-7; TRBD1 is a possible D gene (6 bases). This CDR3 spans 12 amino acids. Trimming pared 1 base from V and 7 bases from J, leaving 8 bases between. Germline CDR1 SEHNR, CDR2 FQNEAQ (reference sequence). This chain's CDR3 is CASSLGRGEQYF. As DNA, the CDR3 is TGTGCCAGCAGCTTAGGTAGGGGGGAGCAGTACTTC.

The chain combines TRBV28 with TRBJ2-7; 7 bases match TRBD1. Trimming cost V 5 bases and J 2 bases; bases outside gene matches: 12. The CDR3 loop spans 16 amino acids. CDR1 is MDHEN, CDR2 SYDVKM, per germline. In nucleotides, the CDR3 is TGTGCCAGCAGTCCGAACAGGGGTTTCGTGACCTACGAGCAGTACTTC. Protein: CASSPNRGFVTYEQYF.

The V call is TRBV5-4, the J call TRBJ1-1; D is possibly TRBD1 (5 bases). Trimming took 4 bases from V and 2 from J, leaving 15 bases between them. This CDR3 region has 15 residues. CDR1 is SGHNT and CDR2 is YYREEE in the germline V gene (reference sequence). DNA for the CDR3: TGTGCCAGCAGCATCGGGACGGTTGGTAACACTGAAGCTTTCTTT. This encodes CASSIGTVGNTEAFF.

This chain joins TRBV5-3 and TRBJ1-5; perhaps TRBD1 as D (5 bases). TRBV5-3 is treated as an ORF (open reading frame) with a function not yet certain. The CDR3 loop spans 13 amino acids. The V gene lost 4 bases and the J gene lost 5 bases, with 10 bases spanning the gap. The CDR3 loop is CARSGTRDQPQHF. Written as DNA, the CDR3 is TGTGCCAGAAGCGGAACCAGGGATCAGCCCCAGCATTTT.

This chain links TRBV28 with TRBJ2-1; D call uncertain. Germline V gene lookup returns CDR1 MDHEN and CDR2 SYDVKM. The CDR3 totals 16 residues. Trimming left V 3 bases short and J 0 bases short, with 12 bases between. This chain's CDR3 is CASSLVAVTSYNEQFF. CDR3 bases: TGTGCCAGCAGTTTGGTGGCCGTAACCTCCTACAATGAGCAGTTCTTC.

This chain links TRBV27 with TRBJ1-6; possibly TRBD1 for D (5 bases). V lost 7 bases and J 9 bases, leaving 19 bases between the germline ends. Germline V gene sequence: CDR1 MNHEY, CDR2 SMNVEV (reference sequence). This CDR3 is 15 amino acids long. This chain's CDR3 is CASKTLTGESSPLHF. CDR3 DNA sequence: TGTGCCAGCAAAACATTAACGGGGGAAAGTTCACCCCTCCACTTT.

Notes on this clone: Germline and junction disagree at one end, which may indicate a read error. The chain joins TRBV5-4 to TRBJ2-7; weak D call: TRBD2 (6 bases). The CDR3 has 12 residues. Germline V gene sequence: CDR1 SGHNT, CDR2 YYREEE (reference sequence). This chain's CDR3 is CASSLDDGSKGF. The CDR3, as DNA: TGTGCCAGCAGCTTGGACGACGGGAGCAAGGGCTTC.

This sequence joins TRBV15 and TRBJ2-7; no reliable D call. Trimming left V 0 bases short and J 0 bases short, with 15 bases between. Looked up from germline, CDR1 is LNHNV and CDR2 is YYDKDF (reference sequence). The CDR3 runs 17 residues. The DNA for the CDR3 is TGTGCCACCAGCAGAGATTCCAGACGTCTGAGCTCCTACGAGCAGTACTTC. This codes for CATSRDSRRLSSYEQYF.

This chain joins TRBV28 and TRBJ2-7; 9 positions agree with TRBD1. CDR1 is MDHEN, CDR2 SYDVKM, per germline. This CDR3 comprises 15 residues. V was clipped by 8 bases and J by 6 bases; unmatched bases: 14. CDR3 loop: CASARSGTGYGEQYF. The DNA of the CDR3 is TGTGCCAGCGCCAGATCCGGGACAGGGTACGGCGAGCAGTACTTC. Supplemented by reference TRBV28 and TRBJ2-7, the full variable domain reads DVKVTQSSRYLVKRTGEKVFLECVQDMDHENMFWYRQDPGLGLRLIYFSYDVKMKEKGDIPEGYSVSREKKERFSLILESASTNQTSMYLCASARSGTGYGEQYFGPGTRLTVT.

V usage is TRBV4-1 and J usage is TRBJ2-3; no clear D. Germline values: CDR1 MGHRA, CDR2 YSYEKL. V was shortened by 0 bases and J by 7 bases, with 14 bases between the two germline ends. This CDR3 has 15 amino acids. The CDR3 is CASSQDPPARNTQYF. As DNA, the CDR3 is TGCGCCAGCAGCCAAGATCCCCCAGCGAGGAATACGCAGTATTTT.

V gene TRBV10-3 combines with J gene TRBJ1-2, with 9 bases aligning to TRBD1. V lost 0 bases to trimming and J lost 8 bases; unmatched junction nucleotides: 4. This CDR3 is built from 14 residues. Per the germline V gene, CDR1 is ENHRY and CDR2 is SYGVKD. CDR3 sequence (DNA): TGTGCCATCAGTGAGTCACAGGGGGCGGGAGGCTACACCTTC. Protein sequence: CAISESQGAGGYTF.

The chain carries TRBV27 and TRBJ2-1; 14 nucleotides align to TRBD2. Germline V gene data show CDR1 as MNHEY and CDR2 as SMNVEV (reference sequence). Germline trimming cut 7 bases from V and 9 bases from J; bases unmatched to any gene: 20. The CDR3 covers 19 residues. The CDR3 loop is CASTRAAGLAGEGWGEQFF. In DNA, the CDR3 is TGTGCCAGCACTCGGGCCGCGGGACTAGCGGGAGAAGGGTGGGGTGAGCAGTTCTTC.

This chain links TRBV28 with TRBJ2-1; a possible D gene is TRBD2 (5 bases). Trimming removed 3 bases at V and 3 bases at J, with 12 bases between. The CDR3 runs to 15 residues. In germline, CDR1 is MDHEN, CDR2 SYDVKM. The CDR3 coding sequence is TGTGCCAGCAGTTTTTCCGGGGTGGGCTACAATGAGCAGTTCTTC. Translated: CASSFSGVGYNEQFF. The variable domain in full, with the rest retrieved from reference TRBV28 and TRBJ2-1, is DVKVTQSSRYLVKRTGEKVFLECVQDMDHENMFWYRQDPGLGLRLIYFSYDVKMKEKGDIPEGYSVSREKKERFSLILESASTNQTSMYLCASSFSGVGYNEQFFGPGTRLTVL.